This TCR beta chain appears in the sequencing data of a study of T cells in localized non-small cell lung cancer. Sequenced by immunoSEQ multiplex PCR; TCRdb stores in-frame clones only, minus some. The sample lists tens of thousands of clones, roughly 90% seen once, with 15% in the top ten. The sequencing used peripheral blood, collected before any cancer treatment. This clonotype was obtained from a man aged 40 to 70 with stage I squamous cell lung carcinoma.

CDR3 in amino acids: CASSFGLAGGQETQYF. The CDR3 DNA reads TGCGCCAGCAGCTTCGGACTAGCGGGGGGACAAGAGACCCAGTACTTC. The gene calls are TRBV5-1 and TRBJ2-5, with 14 bases lining up with TRBD2. From germline, CDR1 is SGHRS and CDR2 YFSETQ. The V and J ends lost 2 bases and 2 bases, in that order; junction bases with no gene match: 2. CDR3 size: 16 residues.